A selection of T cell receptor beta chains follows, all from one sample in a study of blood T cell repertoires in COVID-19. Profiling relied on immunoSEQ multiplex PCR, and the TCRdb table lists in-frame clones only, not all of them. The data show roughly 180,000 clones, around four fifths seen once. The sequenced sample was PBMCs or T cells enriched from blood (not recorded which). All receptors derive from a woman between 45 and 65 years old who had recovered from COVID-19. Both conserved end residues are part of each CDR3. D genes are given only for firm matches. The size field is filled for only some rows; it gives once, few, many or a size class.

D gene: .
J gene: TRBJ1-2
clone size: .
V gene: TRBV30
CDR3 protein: CAWSIGPGGYTF
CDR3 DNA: TGTGCCTGGAGTATAGGACCGGGAGGCTACACCTTC

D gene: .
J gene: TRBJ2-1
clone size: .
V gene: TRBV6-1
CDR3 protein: CASSERGGKQFF
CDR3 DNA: TGTGCCAGCAGTGAACGAGGCGGGAAGCAGTTCTTC

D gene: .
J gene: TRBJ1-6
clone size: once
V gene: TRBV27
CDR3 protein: CASSLLGRAYNSPLHF
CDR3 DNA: TGTGCCAGCAGTTTATTGGGCAGGGCGTATAATTCACCCCTCCACTTT

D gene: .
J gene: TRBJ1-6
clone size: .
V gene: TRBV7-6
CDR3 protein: CASSPLASPLHF
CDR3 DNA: TGTGCCAGCAGCCCCTTGGCCTCACCCCTCCACTTT

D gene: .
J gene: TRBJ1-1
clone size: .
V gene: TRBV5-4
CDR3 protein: CASSSPGGALTEAFF
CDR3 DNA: TGTGCCAGCAGCTCTCCTGGGGGGGCCCTCACTGAAGCTTTCTTT

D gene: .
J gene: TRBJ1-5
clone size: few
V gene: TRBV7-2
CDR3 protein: CASSFWGGDNQPQHF
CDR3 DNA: TGTGCCAGCAGCTTTTGGGGAGGGGATAATCAGCCCCAGCATTTT

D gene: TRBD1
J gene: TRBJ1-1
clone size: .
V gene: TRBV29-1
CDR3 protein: CSVMGQENTEAFF
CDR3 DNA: TGCAGCGTGATGGGACAGGAGAACACTGAAGCTTTCTTT

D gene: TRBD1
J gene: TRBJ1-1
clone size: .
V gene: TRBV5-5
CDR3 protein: CASSPGDRVTEAFF
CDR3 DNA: TGTGCCAGCAGCCCCGGGGACAGGGTGACTGAAGCTTTCTTT

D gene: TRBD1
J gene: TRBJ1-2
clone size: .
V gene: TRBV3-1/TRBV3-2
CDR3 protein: CASSPAGGRYGYTF
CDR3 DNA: TGTGCCAGCAGCCCGGCAGGGGGCAGGTATGGCTACACCTTC

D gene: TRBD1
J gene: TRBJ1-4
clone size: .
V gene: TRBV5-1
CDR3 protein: CASSADRVEKLFF
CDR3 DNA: TGCGCCAGCAGCGCCGACAGGGTTGAAAAACTGTTTTTT

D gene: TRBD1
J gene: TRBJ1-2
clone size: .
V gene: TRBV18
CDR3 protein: CASSPTGQGVYGYTF
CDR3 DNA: TGTGCCAGCTCACCAACGGGACAGGGGGTTTATGGCTACACCTTC

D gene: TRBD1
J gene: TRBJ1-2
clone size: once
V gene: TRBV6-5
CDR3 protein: CASSYQIGTGYGYTF
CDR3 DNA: TGTGCCAGCAGTTACCAGATCGGGACAGGCTATGGCTACACCTTC

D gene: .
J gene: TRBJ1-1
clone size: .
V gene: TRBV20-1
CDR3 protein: CSAGVAEAFF
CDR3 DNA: TGCAGTGCCGGTGTGGCTGAAGCTTTCTTT

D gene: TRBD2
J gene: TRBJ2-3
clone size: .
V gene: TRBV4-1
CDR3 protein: CASSQVGASGTDTQYF
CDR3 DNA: TGCGCCAGCAGCCAAGTTGGCGCTAGCGGGACAGATACGCAGTATTTT

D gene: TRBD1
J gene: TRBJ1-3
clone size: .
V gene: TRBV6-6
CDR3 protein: CASSYSGGDSGNTIYF
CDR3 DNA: TGTGCCAGCAGTTACAGCGGGGGGGACAGTGGAAACACCATATATTTT

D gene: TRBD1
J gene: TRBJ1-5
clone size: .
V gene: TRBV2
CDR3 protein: CASSEQGGGNQPQHF
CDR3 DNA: TGTGCCAGCAGTGAACAGGGGGGTGGCAATCAGCCCCAGCATTTT

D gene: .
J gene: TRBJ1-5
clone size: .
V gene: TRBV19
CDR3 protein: CASSIDLEEWSNQPQHF
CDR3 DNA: TGTGCCAGTAGTATAGATCTGGAGGAGTGGAGCAATCAGCCCCAGCATTTT

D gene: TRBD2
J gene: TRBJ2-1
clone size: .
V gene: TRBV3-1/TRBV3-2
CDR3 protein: CASSQGLTRGLAGYNEQFF
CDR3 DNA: TGTGCCAGCAGCCAAGGCCTCACACGGGGACTAGCGGGGTACAATGAGCAGTTCTTC

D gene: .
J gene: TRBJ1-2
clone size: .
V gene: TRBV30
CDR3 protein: CAWSAMAGSNYGYTF
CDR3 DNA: TGTGCCTGGAGTGCAATGGCAGGCTCTAACTATGGCTACACCTTC

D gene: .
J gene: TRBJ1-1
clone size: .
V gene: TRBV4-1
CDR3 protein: CASSQDWRGSEAFF
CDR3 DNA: TGCGCCAGCAGCCAAGATTGGAGAGGGAGTGAAGCTTTCTTT

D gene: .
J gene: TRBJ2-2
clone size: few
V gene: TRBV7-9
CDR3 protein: CASSSLDGTGELFF
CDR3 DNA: TGTGCCAGCAGCAGCTTAGATGGTACCGGGGAGCTGTTTTTT

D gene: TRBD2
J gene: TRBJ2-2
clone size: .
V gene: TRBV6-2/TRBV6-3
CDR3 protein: CASSPTPRIAGGLNTGELFF
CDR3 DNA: TGTGCCAGCAGTCCCACCCCGCGGATAGCGGGAGGCCTGAACACCGGGGAGCTGTTTTTT

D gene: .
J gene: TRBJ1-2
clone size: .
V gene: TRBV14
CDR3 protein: CASSPNMFPGGYTF
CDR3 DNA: TGTGCCAGCAGTCCCAATATGTTCCCTGGGGGGTACACCTTC

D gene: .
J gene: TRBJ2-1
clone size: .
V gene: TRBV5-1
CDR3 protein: CASSDTSNNEQFF
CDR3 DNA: TGCGCCAGCAGCGATACTAGCAACAATGAGCAGTTCTTC

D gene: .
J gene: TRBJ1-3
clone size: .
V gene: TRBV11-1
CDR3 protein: CASSLDGGSGNTIYF
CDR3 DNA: TGTGCCAGCAGCTTAGATGGCGGCTCTGGAAACACCATATATTTT

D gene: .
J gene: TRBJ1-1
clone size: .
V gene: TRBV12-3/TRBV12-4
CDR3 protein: CASSLRLNTEAFF
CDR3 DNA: TGTGCCAGCAGTTTGCGGTTGAACACTGAAGCTTTCTTT

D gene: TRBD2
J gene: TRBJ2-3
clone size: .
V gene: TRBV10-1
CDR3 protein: CASSPRAGKDTQYF
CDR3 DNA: TGCGCCAGCAGTCCCAGAGCGGGAAAAGATACGCAGTATTTT